This TCR beta chain was retrieved from a study of monozygotic twins with inflammatory bowel disease. Both TCRalpha and TCRbeta cDNA were subjected to two nested PCRs lasting around 15 and 10 cycles. TCRdb reprocessed the 5' RACE reads; each CDR3 protein has one entry and no DNA is given. The sample has around 380,000 distinct CDR3 sequences, and its top ten clones hold 2% to 2.5%. This CDR3 is 15 amino acids long. Per germline, CDR1 SGHRS and CDR2 YFSETQ. The chain combines TRBV5-1 with TRBJ1-2; the TRBD1 assignment by TCRdb is unverifiable without DNA. The TCR comes from a human donor with ulcerative colitis or Crohn's disease, or a healthy co-twin of an affected twin (not recorded which). Sequencing input: blood. CDR3 in amino acids: CASSPDRSQEDGYTF.